A single sample gave rise to the 2 T cell receptor beta chains below, sequenced in a study of T-cell reconstitution after alpha-beta-depleted transplantation in children. Preparation of the TCRbeta library involved a method that used unique molecular identifiers. MiXCR, applied by TCRdb to the PCR reads, yields one record per CDR3 protein. The data show approximately 520,000 distinct CDR3 sequences, with approximately 30% seen just once and under 3% held by the top ten. Material: PBMCs from the stem cell graft donor, obtained from the stem cell graft. These receptors all come from a human donor who donated a stem cell graft to a child with aplastic anemia.

This clonotype was seen once. V gene TRBV4-3 combines with J gene TRBJ2-3, with D unclear. V was clipped by 4 bases and J by 2 bases, with 7 bases between them. CDR1 and CDR2 (germline): LGHNA, YSLEER. CDR3 size: 13 residues. The CDR3 DNA reads as TGCGCCAGCAGCCTTCTATACACAGATACGCAGTATTTT. It translates to CASSLLYTDTQYF.

The chain uses TRBV9 and TRBJ2-1, with D tentatively TRBD1 (5 bases). This CDR3 has 16 residues. Germline V gene sequence: CDR1 SGDLS, CDR2 YYNGEE. Trimming stripped 5 bases from V and 8 bases from J, with 23 bases between. CDR3 sequence reads: CASSVSIGAQGDEQFF. The DNA of the CDR3 is TGTGCCAGCAGTGTTAGTATAGGAGCGCAGGGTGATGAGCAGTTCTTC.